The clone carrying this T cell receptor (beta chain) was counted a few times. Its target is unknown. This specimen belongs to a study of vaccination and CD4 T cells after COVID-19. The Oncomine TCR Beta short-read assay generated sequence data from the DNA of cultured CD4+ T cells. MiXCR, applied by TCRdb to the PCR reads, yields one record per CDR3 protein. The repertoire holds fewer than 8,500 distinct CDR3 sequences, roughly 38% seen once, with roughly 20% in the top ten. As to treatment: roughly 10-day PBMC culture with coronavirus spike peptide pools or control peptides (ViraFEST assay). One should note that the unexposed donor's CD4+ T cells were collected before the COVID-19 pandemic (2011-2018). Expansion of antigen-specific T cells with peptide pools by ViraFEST preceded sequencing of TCRs. Sequences were obtained from CD4+ T cells from blood, cultured in vitro. This clonotype was obtained from a human donor in good health.

CDR3 loop: CASQDRGPDYGYTF. CDR3 nucleotide sequence: TGTGCCAGCCAGGACCGGGGGCCTGACTATGGCTACACCTTC. The rearrangement uses TRBV19 and TRBJ1-2; a weak D match, TRBD1 (6 bases). The CDR3 is 14 amino acids. CDR1 LNHDA and CDR2 SQIVND come from the germline V gene (reference sequence). V was shortened by 9 bases and J by 3 bases, with 17 bases between the two germline ends.